These 20 T cell receptor beta chains share one sample of origin, sequenced in a study of T cells after yellow fever vaccination. TCRdb itself ran the 5' RACE reads through MiXCR, one entry per CDR3 protein. Among some 340,000 distinct CDR3 sequences listed, about 10% were seen once. Sequencing was performed on CD4+ T cells sorted from PBMCs, taken 45 days after the yellow fever booster vaccination. The receptors originated from a man between 18 and 35 years old who received the YFV17D yellow fever vaccine.

This clonotype has ten or more counts. J is TRBJ2-3 and V is TRBV12-3 or TRBV12-4; 12 bases match TRBD2. This CDR3 comprises 15 residues. J lost 3 bases, V lost 4 bases, and 2 bases had no gene match. The CDR3 nucleotides read TGTGCCAGCAGTTCGACTAGCGGGGGAACAGATACGCAGTATTTT. It specifies CASSSTSGGTDTQYF.

J is TRBJ1-5 and V is TRBV7-2; D gene ambiguous. This CDR3 spans 13 amino acids. Germline V gene sequence: CDR1 SGHTA, CDR2 FQGNSA. V lost 5 bases and J lost 6, with 11 bases in between. Here the CDR3 DNA reads TGTGCCAGCAGCATAGAACGGGGTCAGCCCCAGCATTTT. This translates into CASSIERGQPQHF.

The sample holds a few counts of this clonotype. V and J are TRBV20-1 and TRBJ2-1; TRBD2 matches at 9 bases. V shed 5 bases, J shed 4 bases, and the junction held 6 bases outside the gene matches. The CDR3 length is 14 residues. CDR1 and CDR2 from the germline V gene are DFQATT and SNEGSKA (reference sequence). The CDR3 DNA is TGCAGTGCTGGAACAGCGGGAGGATACAATGAGCAGTTCTTC. Translating it yields CSAGTAGGYNEQFF.

The V gene is TRBV19, the J gene TRBJ2-1; 7 nucleotides align to TRBD2. This CDR3 region has 16 residues. Germline V gene data show CDR1 as LNHDA and CDR2 as SQIVND (reference sequence). V was clipped by 6 bases and J by 6 bases; unmatched bases: 14. CDR3 nucleotide sequence: TGTGCCAGTAGATCGGCGGGGGACGTACGGAGCAATGAGCAGTTCTTC. As protein: CASRSAGDVRSNEQFF.

This clonotype showed up many times. The J gene is TRBJ2-2, the V gene TRBV12-3 or TRBV12-4; 8 nucleotides match TRBD2. J gave up 7 bases and V 5 bases, and 3 bases lay outside the gene matches. CDR3 length: 13 residues. This chain's CDR3 is CASSPGGDGELFF. The DNA for the CDR3 is TGTGCCAGCAGTCCCGGGGGGGACGGGGAGCTGTTTTTT.

V and J are TRBV20-1 and TRBJ2-1; 11 bases agree with TRBD1. V dropped 1 base and J dropped 6; count of bases not matched to a gene: 8. The germline V gene encodes CDR1 DFQATT and CDR2 SNEGSKA (reference sequence). This CDR3 is 16 amino acids long. The CDR3 DNA reads TGCAGTGCTAGAGCCCCCGGACAGGGGGCAGTCAATGAGCAGTTCTTC. Translation gives CSARAPGQGAVNEQFF.

Only a few counts were recorded for this clonotype. The CDR3 coding sequence is TGCGCCAGCAGTGACCAAGAGACCCAGTACTTC. Amino acid sequence: CASSDQETQYF. The gene calls are TRBV5-1 and TRBJ2-5; D call uncertain. The CDR3 runs 11 residues. Looked up from germline, CDR1 is SGHRS and CDR2 is YFSETQ. V was trimmed by 5 bases and J by 0 bases, leaving 2 bases between them. The full variable domain, in which reference TRBV5-1 and TRBJ2-5 provide the parts outside the CDR3, is KAGVTQTPRYLIKTRGQQVTLSCSPISGHRSVSWYQQTPGQGLQFLFEYFSETQRNKGNFPGRFSGRQFSNSRSEMNVSTLELGDSALYLCASSDQETQYFGPGTRLLVL.

Ten or more counts support this clonotype. V gene TRBV4-2 combines with J gene TRBJ2-1; TRBD2 aligns across 9 bases. CDR3 length: 15 amino acids. J gave up 3 bases and V 6 bases, and 6 bases lay outside the gene matches. Per the germline V gene, CDR1 is LGHNA and CDR2 is YNFKEQ. The CDR3 nucleotides read TGTGCCAGCAGACGGCGGGGGGGACGCTACAATGAGCAGTTCTTC. It codes for CASRRRGGRYNEQFF.

The chain employs TRBV5-4 and TRBJ1-1; D unclear. CDR1 is SGHNT and CDR2 is YYREEE in the germline V gene (reference sequence). The CDR3 spans 16 residues. Deletions cut 1 base from V and 0 bases from J, with 13 bases between. CDR3 nucleotide sequence: TGTGCCAGCAGCTTGTCTGTTCAGCAGATGAACACTGAAGCTTTCTTT. Translated: CASSLSVQQMNTEAFF. The whole variable domain, filled in from reference TRBV5-4 and TRBJ1-1, reads ETGVTQSPTHLIKTRGQQVTLRCSSQSGHNTVSWYQQALGQGPQFIFQYYREEENGRGNFPPRFSGLQFPNYSSELNVNALELDDSALYLCASSLSVQQMNTEAFFGQGTRLTVV.

This clonotype was observed at least ten times. The DNA for the CDR3 is TGTGCCAGCAGCTTGGCAGTATACGCAGATACGCAGTATTTT. Amino acids: CASSLAVYADTQYF. The gene calls are TRBV9 and TRBJ2-3; D is uncertain. The CDR3 runs to 14 residues. The V end lost 4 bases, the J end lost 4 bases, and 13 bases lay between the germline ends. In germline, CDR1 is SGDLS, CDR2 YYNGEE.

This clonotype was seen repeatedly, ten times or more. This chain uses TRBV5-1 with TRBJ2-7; 8 bases are shared with TRBD1. The CDR3 covers 13 residues. The V gene end was trimmed by 6 bases and the J gene end by 2 bases; junction bases not matched to a gene: 4. Germline V gives CDR1 SGHRS, CDR2 YFSETQ. The CDR3 here is CASTDRGAYEQYF. In DNA, the CDR3 is TGCGCCAGCACAGACAGGGGTGCCTACGAGCAGTACTTC.

The table lists this clonotype with many counts. The gene calls are TRBV7-9 and TRBJ2-5; D is ambiguous. The germline gives CDR1 SEHNR, CDR2 FQNEAQ (reference sequence). The CDR3 length is 12 residues. Trimming removed 1 base at V and 3 bases at J, with 3 bases between. The chain's CDR3 is CASSLVEETQYF. The CDR3 nucleotides read TGTGCCAGCAGCTTAGTAGAAGAGACCCAGTACTTC.

This clonotype was counted ten times or more. The CDR3 coding sequence is TGCGCCAGCAGCTTGCCCCGGGGGGGGCGTGAAAAACTGTTTTTT. Its protein product is CASSLPRGGREKLFF. V gene TRBV5-1 combines with J gene TRBJ1-4; D possibly corresponds to TRBD1 (6 bases). Trimming cost V 1 base and J 7 bases, with 14 bases left between them. The CDR3 contains 15 residues. Germline V CDR1 and CDR2: SGHRS, YFSETQ.

The V call is TRBV27, the J call TRBJ2-3, with D unclear. CDR3 length: 14 residues. The germline gives CDR1 MNHEY, CDR2 SMNVEV (reference sequence). Trimming took off 4 bases at V and 1 base at J, with 9 bases between the two ends. CDR3 in DNA: TGTGCCAGCAGTTCAGGATGGGGCACAGATACGCAGTATTTT. Its translation: CASSSGWGTDTQYF.

J is TRBJ1-2 and V is TRBV18; the D is unclear. V gave up 0 bases and J gave up 2 bases, with 13 bases separating them. CDR3 length: 16 residues. Germline CDR1 and CDR2: KGHSH and LQKENI. The chain's CDR3 is CASSPPFTRRNYGYTF. CDR3 in DNA: TGTGCCAGCTCACCACCGTTCACGCGGCGAAACTATGGCTACACCTTC.

The chain combines TRBV7-2 with TRBJ1-1; perhaps TRBD1 as D (5 bases). CDR1 SGHTA and CDR2 FQGNSA come from the germline V gene. The CDR3 has 15 residues. The germline V and J ends were trimmed by 3 bases and 4 bases, with 15 bases remaining between them. The CDR3 spells CASSFPSGSGTEAFF. The CDR3 nucleotides are TGTGCCAGCAGCTTCCCCTCAGGGAGTGGCACTGAAGCTTTCTTT.

This clonotype showed up many times. This chain uses TRBV5-5 with TRBJ1-2; D perhaps matches TRBD1 (6 bases). The CDR3 runs to 14 residues. Trimming took off 3 bases at V and 8 bases at J, with 17 bases between the two ends. CDR1 and CDR2 (germline): SGHKS, YYEKEE (reference sequence). The CDR3 is CASSSEQGWRGYTF. The CDR3 nucleotides are TGTGCCAGCAGCTCGGAACAGGGATGGCGGGGCTACACCTTC.

This clonotype was seen only a few times. This sequence joins TRBV20-1 and TRBJ2-1, with TRBD2 matching over 10 bases. The CDR3 sequence is 14 residues long. From germline, CDR1 is DFQATT and CDR2 SNEGSKA (reference sequence). The J segment lost 7 bases and the V segment lost 8 bases, leaving 11 bases of the junction unmatched. The CDR3 loop is CSLEAGGPRNEQFF. The CDR3 DNA sequence: TGCAGTCTTGAAGCGGGGGGGCCTCGAAATGAGCAGTTCTTC.

The gene calls are TRBV12-3 or TRBV12-4 and TRBJ2-4; tentatively, D is TRBD1 or TRBD2 (7 bases each). V gave up 5 bases and J gave up 7 bases, with 18 bases separating them. The CDR3 spans 15 residues. The CDR3 loop reads CASSPNRGGGNIQYF. For the CDR3, the DNA is TGTGCCAGCAGTCCTAACAGGGGCGGGGGCAACATTCAGTACTTC.

This clonotype was recorded a few times. The chain joins TRBV15 to TRBJ2-1; weak D call: TRBD1 (6 bases). This CDR3 has 16 residues. Trimming took off 4 bases at V and 3 bases at J, with 16 bases between the two ends. Germline V lookup: CDR1 LNHNV, CDR2 YYDKDF (reference sequence). CDR3 in amino acids: CATSMGHPQGYNEQFF. The CDR3 DNA is TGTGCCACCAGCATGGGACACCCCCAGGGCTACAATGAGCAGTTCTTC.